This passage covers 23 T cell receptor beta chains from one sample sequenced in a study of metastatic and nonmetastatic thyroid tumors. Nobody among the patients had been given any treatment before thyroid surgery. TCRdb used MiXCR to call clones anew from the PCR reads. The profile covers about 70,000 clones, with 18% appearing a single time and 10% to 15% taken by the ten largest. The specimen sequenced was blood. The source is a female donor with papillary thyroid cancer or a benign thyroid nodule (not recorded which). Some clones in this sample may be carry-over from other donors' samples.

This clone was recorded many times. The V and J genes are TRBV5-6 and TRBJ1-1; D gene uncertain. This CDR3 has 14 residues. Between the trimmed V and J ends, which lost 0 bases and 6 bases, there was a span of 12 bases. Germline lookup yields CDR1 SGHDT and CDR2 YYEEEE. The CDR3: CASSLDPRMAEAFF. The DNA for the CDR3 is TGTGCCAGCAGCTTGGATCCACGGATGGCTGAAGCTTTCTTT. Variable domain in full (rest from reference TRBV5-6 and TRBJ1-1): DAGVTQSPTHLIKTRGQQVTLRCSPKSGHDTVSWYQQALGQGPQFIFQYYEEEERQRGNFPDRFSGHQFPNYSSELNVNALLLGDSALYLCASSLDPRMAEAFFGQGTRLTVV.

There are many counts of this clone. This chain uses TRBV2 with TRBJ2-3; D unclear. CDR1 is SNHLY and CDR2 is FYNNEI in the germline V gene. The CDR3 totals 10 residues. The germline V and J ends were trimmed by 8 bases and 3 bases, with 3 bases remaining between them. CDR3 residues: CASLTDTQYF. CDR3 sequence (DNA): TGTGCCAGCTTAACAGATACGCAGTATTTT.

This clone was picked up many times. The gene calls are TRBV10-2 and TRBJ1-1, with a possible D match to TRBD1 (5 bases). The V and J ends lost 9 bases and 4 bases respectively, with 21 bases between them. CDR1 is WSHSY and CDR2 is SAAADI in the germline V gene. This CDR3 has 15 residues. The CDR3 DNA is TGCGCCAGTCGAGTGAATCGGACTGGGGGCACTGAAGCTTTCTTT. This encodes CASRVNRTGGTEAFF.

This clone was seen many times. This chain links TRBV2 with TRBJ2-5, with 7 bases matching TRBD1. Germline V gene data show CDR1 as SNHLY and CDR2 as FYNNEI. CDR3 length: 14 residues. The V and J ends lost 5 bases and 1 base, in that order; junction bases with no gene match: 4. The CDR3 nucleotides read TGTGCCAGCAGTAACGACAGGGCCCAAGAGACCCAGTACTTC. It encodes CASSNDRAQETQYF. The full variable domain, rest sourced from reference TRBV2 and TRBJ2-5, is EPEVTQTPSHQVTQMGQEVILRCVPISNHLYFYWYRQILGQKVEFLVSFYNNEISEKSEIFDDQFSVERPDGSNFTLKIRSTKLEDSAMYFCASSNDRAQETQYFGPGTRLLVL.

This clone came up a few times. Other nucleotide sequences in the sample specify the same CDR3. The chain joins TRBV6-1 to TRBJ2-7, with 9 nucleotides matching TRBD1. V lost 5 bases and J lost 2; bases outside the gene matches: 4. Per germline, CDR1 MNHNS and CDR2 SASEGT. The CDR3 has 14 amino acids. DNA of the CDR3: TGTGCCAGCAGTACGGGACAGGGACCCTACGAGCAGTACTTC. Translating it yields CASSTGQGPYEQYF.

This clone was seen many times. The chain carries TRBV6-1 and TRBJ2-7; 14 nucleotides agree with TRBD2. The germline V gene has CDR1 MNHNS and CDR2 SASEGT. This CDR3 comprises 15 residues. V lost 4 bases, J lost 4 bases, and 3 bases stayed unmatched. CDR3 amino acids: CASSAGLAGVYEQYF. CDR3 bases: TGTGCCAGCAGTGCGGGACTAGCGGGAGTATACGAGCAGTACTTC.

Ten or more counts support this clone. Just one base apart from a much larger clone, this may be a read error. The sample contains more than one DNA sequence encoding this CDR3. The chain has TRBV19 and TRBJ1-1; D may be TRBD1 (5 bases). The germline gives CDR1 LNHDA, CDR2 SQIVND (reference sequence). This CDR3 has 13 amino acids. CDR3: CASGVLSSTEAFF. The CDR3 coding sequence is TGTGCTTCGGGGGTTCTTTCTTCCACTGAAGCTTTCTTT.

This clone was seen repeatedly, ten times or more. This sequence joins TRBV7-9 and TRBJ1-2; unclear D gene. Trimming took 2 bases from V and 8 from J, leaving 6 bases between them. Per germline, CDR1 SEHNR and CDR2 FQNEAQ (reference sequence). This CDR3 region has 11 residues. CDR3 residues: CASSLSGGYTF. The DNA of the CDR3 is TGTGCCAGCAGCTTATCGGGCGGCTACACCTTC. Full variable domain (missing parts from reference TRBV7-9 and TRBJ1-2): DTGVSQNPRHKITKRGQNVTFRCDPISEHNRLYWYRQTLGQGPEFLTYFQNEAQLEKSRLLSDRFSAERPKGSFSTLEIQRTEQGDSAMYLCASSLSGGYTFGSGTRLTVV.

The rearrangement joins TRBV7-2 to TRBJ2-1; D is perhaps TRBD2 (6 bases). CDR3 size: 14 residues. Germline assignment: CDR1 SGHTA and CDR2 FQGNSA. The V end was cut by 7 bases, the J end by 0 bases, with 10 bases between. CDR3 bases: TGTGCCAGCAACCGGGGGAGCTCCTACAATGAGCAGTTCTTC. Translating gives CASNRGSSYNEQFF.

A note on this clone: A much bigger clone sits one base away, suggesting this may be a read error. The V call is TRBV9, the J call TRBJ2-3, with unresolved D. This CDR3 has 14 amino acids. Germline V CDR1 and CDR2: SGDLS, YYNGEE. V shed 6 bases and J shed 2 bases, with 13 bases lying between them. The DNA of the CDR3 is TGTGCCAGCATGAGTGGGCCGGACACAGATACGCAGTATTTT. Its protein is CASMSGPDTDTQYF.

A few counts support this clone. Since the CDR3 does not end with the conserved phenylalanine or tryptophan, this likely comes from a read error. This chain links TRBV28 with TRBJ2-3, with TRBD1 matching 9 bases. The CDR3 loop spans 16 amino acids. The germline gives CDR1 MDHEN, CDR2 SYDVKM. The CDR3 sequence: CPSVPPTGGVADTQYS. DNA for the CDR3: TGTCCCAGCGTCCCCCCGACAGGGGGTGTCGCAGATACGCAGTATTCT.

This clone was recorded at least ten times. This chain joins TRBV19 and TRBJ1-1; D gene unclear. Trimming took 3 bases from V and 3 from J, leaving 14 bases between them. CDR1 LNHDA and CDR2 SQIVND come from the germline V gene (reference sequence). The CDR3 extends over 15 amino acids. For the CDR3, the DNA is TGTGCCAGTAGTATGGAGACACGTCTATACACTGAAGCTTTCTTT. Protein: CASSMETRLYTEAFF.

In this sample, this clone turned up many times. DNA of the CDR3: TGCGCCAGCAGCCACGGGGCACATACGCAGTATTTT. It codes for CASSHGAHTQYF. This chain joins TRBV5-1 and TRBJ2-3; D may correspond to TRBD1 or TRBD2 (5 bases each). CDR3 size: 12 residues. Germline CDR1 reads SGHRS; CDR2 reads YFSETQ. The ends were cut back, 4 bases at V and 7 bases at J, with 10 bases in the middle.

The CDR3 loop reads CASSLRPGDEQYF. The CDR3 nucleotides are TGTGCCAGCAGCCTACGGCCCGGCGACGAGCAGTACTTC. The chain is built from TRBV7-3 and TRBJ2-7; no definite D call. The V gene's germline CDR1 is SGHTA and CDR2 FQGTGA. The V and J ends lost 5 bases and 5 bases respectively, with 13 bases between them. This CDR3 has 13 amino acids.

To note about this clone: Its ends do not fully match the called genes, so a read error is possible. The chain joins TRBV20-1 to TRBJ2-5; 8 positions match TRBD2. The CDR3 totals 13 residues. CDR1 and CDR2 (germline): DFQATT, SNEGSKA (reference sequence). As DNA, the CDR3 is TGCAGTCCCCGGGAGGGAGAGAAAGAGGCCCAGTACTTC. It codes for CSPREGEKEAQYF.

Remarks on this clone: A much larger clone differs by one base, so this may be a read error. The DNA of the CDR3 is TGTGCCAGCTCACCTTCAGTAAACAATGAAGCTTTCTTC. Translated, it gives CASSPSVNNEAFF. V gene TRBV18 combines with J gene TRBJ1-1; unclear D gene. The CDR3 covers 13 residues. CDR1 and CDR2 from the germline V gene are KGHSH and LQKENI.

This clone was seen many times. CDR3 region: CASRLNPTGAYGYTF. The CDR3 DNA reads as TGTGCCAGCAGATTAAACCCTACAGGGGCCTATGGCTACACCTTC. The genes are TRBV6-1 and TRBJ1-2; 7 nucleotides match TRBD1. This CDR3 comprises 15 residues. With V trimmed by 6 bases and J by 4 bases, 11 bases remained unmatched. Germline loops: CDR1 MNHNS, CDR2 SASEGT.

This clone was found a few times. This rearrangement joins TRBV18 to TRBJ2-3, with 7 bases matching TRBD2. The trim removed 3 bases at V and 6 bases at J, leaving 9 bases unmatched. The germline V gene encodes CDR1 KGHSH and CDR2 LQKENI. The CDR3 is 15 residues long. CDR3 protein: CASSPNGQGGDTQYF. The CDR3 DNA reads TGTGCCAGCTCACCTAATGGCCAGGGAGGGGATACGCAGTATTTT.

This clone was seen many times. This sequence joins TRBV20-1 and TRBJ1-1; 7 bases are a match to TRBD1. Trimming cost V 1 base and J 1 base; bases outside gene matches: 9. This CDR3 spans 16 amino acids. Per germline, CDR1 DFQATT and CDR2 SNEGSKA (reference sequence). The CDR3 reads CSARVFVRGANTEAFF. The CDR3 DNA reads TGCAGTGCTAGAGTCTTTGTCAGGGGGGCGAACACTGAAGCTTTCTTT.

Ten or more counts support this clone. This rearrangement joins TRBV19 to TRBJ2-1, with D possibly being TRBD2 (6 bases). Trimming shortened V by 6 bases and J by 2 bases, and 11 bases separated the two germline ends. Per germline, CDR1 LNHDA and CDR2 SQIVND (reference sequence). This CDR3 comprises 14 residues. This chain's CDR3 is CASRSASAYNEQFF. DNA for the CDR3: TGTGCCAGTAGAAGCGCTAGCGCCTACAATGAGCAGTTCTTC.

This clone was counted at least ten times. V is TRBV27 and J is TRBJ2-1; 9 bases map to TRBD1. The ends lost 6 bases at V and 2 bases at J; junction bases unmatched: 5. The CDR3 has 15 residues. Germline V lookup: CDR1 MNHEY, CDR2 SMNVEV (reference sequence). Here the CDR3 reads CASSLRDRAYNEQFF. For the CDR3, the DNA is TGTGCCAGCAGCCTCCGGGACAGGGCCTACAATGAGCAGTTCTTC.

The gene calls are TRBV20-1 and TRBJ2-7, with 7 bases aligning to TRBD2. The V gene end was trimmed by 4 bases and the J gene end by 3 bases; junction bases not matched to a gene: 15. This CDR3 has 16 amino acids. Per the germline V gene, CDR1 is DFQATT and CDR2 is SNEGSKA (reference sequence). This chain's CDR3 is CSANRPRRELVYEQYF. As DNA, the CDR3 is TGCAGTGCTAACCGCCCTCGGCGGGAGTTGGTCTACGAGCAGTACTTC.

This clone was counted a few times. At one of its ends the junction is not consistent with the germline gene, which may arise from a read error. CDR3 residues: CASSVTLANYGYAF. The CDR3 coding sequence is TGTGCCAGCAGTGTAACATTAGCTAACTATGGCTACGCCTTC. J is TRBJ1-2 and V is TRBV2, with D unresolved. In germline, CDR1 is SNHLY, CDR2 FYNNEI. This CDR3 comprises 14 residues.